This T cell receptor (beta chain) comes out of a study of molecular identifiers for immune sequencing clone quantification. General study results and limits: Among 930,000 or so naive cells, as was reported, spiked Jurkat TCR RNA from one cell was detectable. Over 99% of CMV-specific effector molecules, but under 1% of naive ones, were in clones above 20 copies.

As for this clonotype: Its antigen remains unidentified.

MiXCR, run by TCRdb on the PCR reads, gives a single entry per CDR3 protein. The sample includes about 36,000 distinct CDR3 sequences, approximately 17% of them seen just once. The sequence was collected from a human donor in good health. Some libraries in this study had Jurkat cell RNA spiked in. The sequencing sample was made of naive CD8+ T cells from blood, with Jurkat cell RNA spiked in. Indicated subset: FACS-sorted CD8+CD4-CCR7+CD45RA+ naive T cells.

CDR3 sequence: CASSLIGRPEKLFF. CDR3 bases: TGTGCCAGCAGTTTAATAGGGCGGCCTGAAAAACTGTTTTTT. The V call is TRBV27, the J call TRBJ1-4; D not certain. Germline CDR1 is MNHEY and CDR2 is SMNVEV (reference sequence). V shed 2 bases and J shed 7 bases, with 11 bases lying between them. This CDR3 contains 14 residues.